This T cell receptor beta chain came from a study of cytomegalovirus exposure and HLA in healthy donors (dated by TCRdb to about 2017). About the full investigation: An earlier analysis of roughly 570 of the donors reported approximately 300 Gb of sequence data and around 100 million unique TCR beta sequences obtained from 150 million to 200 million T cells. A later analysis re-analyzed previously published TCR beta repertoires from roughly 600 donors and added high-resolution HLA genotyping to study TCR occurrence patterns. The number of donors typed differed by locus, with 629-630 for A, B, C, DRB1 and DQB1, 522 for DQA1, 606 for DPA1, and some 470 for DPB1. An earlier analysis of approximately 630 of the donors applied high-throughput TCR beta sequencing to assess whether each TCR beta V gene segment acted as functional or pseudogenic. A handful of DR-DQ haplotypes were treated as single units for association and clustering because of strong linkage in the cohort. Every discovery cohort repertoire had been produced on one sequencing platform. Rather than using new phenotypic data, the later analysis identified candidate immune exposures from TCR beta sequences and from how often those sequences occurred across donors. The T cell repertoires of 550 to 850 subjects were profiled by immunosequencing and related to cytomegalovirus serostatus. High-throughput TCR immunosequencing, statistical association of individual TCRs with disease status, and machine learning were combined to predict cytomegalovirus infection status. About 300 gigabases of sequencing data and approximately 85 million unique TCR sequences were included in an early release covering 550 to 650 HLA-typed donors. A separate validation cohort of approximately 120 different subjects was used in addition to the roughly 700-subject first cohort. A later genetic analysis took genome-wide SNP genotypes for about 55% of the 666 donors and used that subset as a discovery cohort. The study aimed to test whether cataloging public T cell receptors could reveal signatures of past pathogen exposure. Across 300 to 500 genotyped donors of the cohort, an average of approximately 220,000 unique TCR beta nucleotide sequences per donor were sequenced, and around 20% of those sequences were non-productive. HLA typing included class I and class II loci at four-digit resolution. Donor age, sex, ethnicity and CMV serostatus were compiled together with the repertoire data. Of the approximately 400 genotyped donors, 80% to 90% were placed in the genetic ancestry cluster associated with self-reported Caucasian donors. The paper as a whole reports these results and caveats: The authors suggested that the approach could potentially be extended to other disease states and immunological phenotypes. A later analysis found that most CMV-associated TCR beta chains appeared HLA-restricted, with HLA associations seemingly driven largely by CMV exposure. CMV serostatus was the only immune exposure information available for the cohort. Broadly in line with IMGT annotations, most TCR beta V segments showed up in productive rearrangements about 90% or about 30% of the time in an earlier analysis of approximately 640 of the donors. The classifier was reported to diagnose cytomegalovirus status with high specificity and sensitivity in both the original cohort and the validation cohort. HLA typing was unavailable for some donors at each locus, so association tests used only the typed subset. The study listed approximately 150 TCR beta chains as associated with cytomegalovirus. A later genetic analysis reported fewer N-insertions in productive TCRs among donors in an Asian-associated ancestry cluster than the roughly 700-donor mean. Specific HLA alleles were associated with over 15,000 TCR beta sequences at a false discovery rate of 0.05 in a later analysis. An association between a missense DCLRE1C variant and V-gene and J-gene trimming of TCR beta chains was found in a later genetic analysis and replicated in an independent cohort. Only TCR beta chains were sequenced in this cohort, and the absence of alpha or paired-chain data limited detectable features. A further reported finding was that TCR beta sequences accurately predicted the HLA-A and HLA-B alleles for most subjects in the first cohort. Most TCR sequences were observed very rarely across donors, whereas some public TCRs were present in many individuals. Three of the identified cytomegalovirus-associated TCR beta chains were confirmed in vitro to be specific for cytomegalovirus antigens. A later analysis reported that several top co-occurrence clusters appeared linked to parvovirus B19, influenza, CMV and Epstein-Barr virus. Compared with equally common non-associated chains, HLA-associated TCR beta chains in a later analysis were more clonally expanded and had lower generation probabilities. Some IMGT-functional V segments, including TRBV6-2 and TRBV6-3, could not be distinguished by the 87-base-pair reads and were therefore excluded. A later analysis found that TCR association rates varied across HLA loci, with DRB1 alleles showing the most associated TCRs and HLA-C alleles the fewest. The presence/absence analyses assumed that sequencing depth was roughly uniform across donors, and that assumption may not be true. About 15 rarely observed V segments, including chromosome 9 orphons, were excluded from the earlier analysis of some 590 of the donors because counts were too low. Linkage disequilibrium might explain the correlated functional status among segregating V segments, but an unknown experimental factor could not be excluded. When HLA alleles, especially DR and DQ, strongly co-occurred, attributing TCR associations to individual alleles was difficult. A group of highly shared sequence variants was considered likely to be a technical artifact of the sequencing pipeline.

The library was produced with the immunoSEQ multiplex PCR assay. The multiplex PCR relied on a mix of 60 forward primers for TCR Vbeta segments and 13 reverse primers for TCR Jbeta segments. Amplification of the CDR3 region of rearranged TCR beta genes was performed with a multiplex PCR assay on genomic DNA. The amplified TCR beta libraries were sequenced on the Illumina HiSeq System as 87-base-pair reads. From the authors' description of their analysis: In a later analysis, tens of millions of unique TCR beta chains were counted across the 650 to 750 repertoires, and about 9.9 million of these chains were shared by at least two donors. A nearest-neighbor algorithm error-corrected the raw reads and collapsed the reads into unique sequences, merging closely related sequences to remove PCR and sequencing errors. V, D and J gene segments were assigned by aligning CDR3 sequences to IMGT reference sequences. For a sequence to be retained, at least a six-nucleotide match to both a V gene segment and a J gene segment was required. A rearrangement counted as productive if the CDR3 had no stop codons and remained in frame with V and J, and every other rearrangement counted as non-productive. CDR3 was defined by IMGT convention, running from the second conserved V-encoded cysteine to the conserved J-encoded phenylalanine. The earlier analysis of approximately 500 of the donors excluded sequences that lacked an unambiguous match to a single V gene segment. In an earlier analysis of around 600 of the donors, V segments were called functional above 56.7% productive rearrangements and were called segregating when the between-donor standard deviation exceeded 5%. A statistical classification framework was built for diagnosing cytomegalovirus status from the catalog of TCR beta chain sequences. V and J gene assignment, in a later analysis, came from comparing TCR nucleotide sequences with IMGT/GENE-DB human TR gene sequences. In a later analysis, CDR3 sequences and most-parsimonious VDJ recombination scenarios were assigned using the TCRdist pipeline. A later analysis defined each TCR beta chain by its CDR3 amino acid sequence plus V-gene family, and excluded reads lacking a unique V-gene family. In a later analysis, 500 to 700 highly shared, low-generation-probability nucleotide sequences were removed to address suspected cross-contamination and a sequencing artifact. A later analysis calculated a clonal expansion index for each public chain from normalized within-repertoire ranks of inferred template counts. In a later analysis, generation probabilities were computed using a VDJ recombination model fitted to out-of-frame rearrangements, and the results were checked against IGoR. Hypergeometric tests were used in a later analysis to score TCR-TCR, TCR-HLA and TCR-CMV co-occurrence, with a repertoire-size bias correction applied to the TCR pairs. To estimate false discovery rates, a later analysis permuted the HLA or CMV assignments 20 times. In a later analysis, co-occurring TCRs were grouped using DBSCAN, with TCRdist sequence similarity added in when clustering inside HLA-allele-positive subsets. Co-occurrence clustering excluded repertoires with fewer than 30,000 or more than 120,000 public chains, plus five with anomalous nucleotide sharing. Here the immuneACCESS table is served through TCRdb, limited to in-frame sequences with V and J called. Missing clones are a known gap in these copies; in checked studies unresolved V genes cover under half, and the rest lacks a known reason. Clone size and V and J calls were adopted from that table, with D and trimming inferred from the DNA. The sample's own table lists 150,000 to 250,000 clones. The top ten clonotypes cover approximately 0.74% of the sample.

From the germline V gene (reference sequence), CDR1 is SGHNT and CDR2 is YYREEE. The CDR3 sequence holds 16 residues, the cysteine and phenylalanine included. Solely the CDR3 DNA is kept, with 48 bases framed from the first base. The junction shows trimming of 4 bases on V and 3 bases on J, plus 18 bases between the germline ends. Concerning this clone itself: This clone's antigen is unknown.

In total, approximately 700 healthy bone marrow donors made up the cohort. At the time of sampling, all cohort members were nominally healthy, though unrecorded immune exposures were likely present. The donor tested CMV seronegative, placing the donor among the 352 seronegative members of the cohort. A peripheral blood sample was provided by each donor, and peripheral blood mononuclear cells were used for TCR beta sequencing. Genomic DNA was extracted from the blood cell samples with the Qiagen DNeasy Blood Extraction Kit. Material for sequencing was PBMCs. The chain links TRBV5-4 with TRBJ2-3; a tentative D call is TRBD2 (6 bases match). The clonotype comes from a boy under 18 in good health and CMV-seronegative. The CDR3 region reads CASSAHRGYLTDTQYF. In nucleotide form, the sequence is TGTGCCAGCAGCGCCCACCGGGGGTACCTAACAGATACGCAGTATTTT.